The 16 T cell receptor beta chains below were found in one sample sequenced in a study of regulatory T cells in long-lasting Graves disease. Indicated time point: persistent/refractory GD, antithyroid drugs over 5 years with positive TRAb. After RNA was extracted from PBMCs, the TCR library was made from it. Researchers made TCR beta libraries by using iRepertoire HTBI primers and running Arm-PCR on CDR3 regions. In TCRdb, the multiplex PCR reads were re-called with MiXCR into one record per CDR3 protein. Of roughly 360,000 distinct CDR3 sequences listed, roughly 25% were seen once; the top ten hold approximately 27%. The material sequenced was peripheral blood mononuclear cells (PBMCs), taken when the disease was refractory, from a patient treated with antithyroid drugs. The receptors stem from a woman between 40 and 50 years old with Graves disease.

Only a few counts were recorded for this clonotype. The rearrangement joins TRBV20-1 to TRBJ2-2; 7 nucleotides line up with TRBD1. CDR3 length: 16 residues. V shed 0 bases and J 0 bases; nucleotides not matched to a gene: 4. The germline CDR1 and CDR2 sequences are DFQATT and SNEGSKA (reference sequence). CDR3 protein: CSARDLGTANTGELFF. CDR3 bases: TGCAGTGCTAGAGATTTGGGGACAGCGAACACCGGGGAGCTGTTTTTT.

V usage is TRBV6-1 and J usage is TRBJ1-2; D gene unclear. This CDR3 has 14 residues. Per germline, CDR1 MNHNS and CDR2 SASEGT. V lost 10 bases and J 3 bases, leaving 18 bases between the germline ends. The DNA for the CDR3 is TGTGCCACCGCTAGGAGTCAGGTCCACTATGGCTACACCTTC. Translating it yields CATARSQVHYGYTF.

This clonotype was seen repeatedly, ten times or more. The chain carries TRBV28 and TRBJ2-2, with D perhaps matching TRBD1 (6 bases). CDR1 MDHEN and CDR2 SYDVKM come from the germline V gene. V shed 11 bases and J shed 0 bases, with 10 bases lying between them. This CDR3 has 13 residues. Here the CDR3 DNA reads TGTGCCGCAGGGGTATCGAACACCGGGGAGCTGTTTTTT. This translates into CAAGVSNTGELFF.

This clonotype was seen only a few times. CDR3 coding DNA: TGCGCCAGCAGTGAAGACAGGGGTCTCTACGAGCAGTACTTC. The encoded protein is CASSEDRGLYEQYF. The chain couples TRBV5-1 to TRBJ2-7; 8 bases line up with TRBD1. The CDR3 runs 14 residues. Germline assignment: CDR1 SGHRS and CDR2 YFSETQ. The V and J ends lost 5 bases and 3 bases, in that order; junction bases with no gene match: 7.

The chain combines TRBV18 with TRBJ1-6; D gene unclear. Germline V gives CDR1 KGHSH, CDR2 LQKENI. This CDR3 is 14 amino acids long. V lost 3 bases to trimming and J lost 7 bases, with 10 bases between them. CDR3 sequence (DNA): TGTGCCAGCTCACCGGAACAGAAAAATTCACCCCTCCACTTT. The encoded protein is CASSPEQKNSPLHF.

This clonotype has just a few counts. The CDR3 reads CASTSGSYNEQFF. The CDR3 DNA sequence: TGTGCCAGCACGAGCGGGTCCTACAATGAGCAGTTCTTC. The chain couples TRBV2 to TRBJ2-1; D perhaps matches TRBD2 (6 bases). This CDR3 is 13 amino acids long. Germline V lookup: CDR1 SNHLY, CDR2 FYNNEI. V was cut by 7 bases and J by 1 base, with 8 bases left in between.

The table lists this clonotype with many counts. This chain links TRBV28 with TRBJ1-5; D unresolved. The germline V gene encodes CDR1 MDHEN and CDR2 SYDVKM. With 6 bases removed from V and 6 bases from J, the gap between germline ends came to 9 bases. The length of the CDR3 is 12 residues. CDR3: CASSYGGQPQHF. CDR3 nucleotide sequence: TGTGCCAGCAGCTACGGTGGTCAGCCCCAGCATTTT.

This clonotype was seen a few times. This chain joins TRBV18 and TRBJ2-4; a possible D gene is TRBD2 (6 bases). The V end lost 2 bases, the J end lost 14 bases, and 13 bases lay between the germline ends. Germline V CDR1 and CDR2: KGHSH, LQKENI. This CDR3 is built from 12 residues. The CDR3, as DNA: TGTGCCAGCTCACCAGGGGGTGGAGGGAAGTACTTC. Protein: CASSPGGGGKYF.

This clonotype was counted a few times. The rearrangement uses TRBV25-1 and TRBJ2-7, with D tentatively TRBD2 (6 bases). Germline V CDR1 and CDR2: MGHDK, SYGVNS. With 4 bases removed from V and 2 bases from J, the gap between germline ends came to 15 bases. The CDR3 is 15 amino acids. CDR3 sequence: CASSGTLSGPYEQYF. The CDR3, as DNA: TGTGCCAGCAGTGGAACCCTTAGCGGACCCTACGAGCAGTACTTC.

This clonotype showed up many times. Here the CDR3 reads CASSLSPDSPIPQHF. The DNA for the CDR3 is TGTGCCAGCAGTTTATCGCCGGACAGTCCGATTCCCCAGCATTTT. V gene TRBV27 combines with J gene TRBJ1-5, with D tentatively TRBD1 (6 bases). Per germline, CDR1 MNHEY and CDR2 SMNVEV (reference sequence). V was shortened by 0 bases and J by 10 bases, with 16 bases between the two germline ends. The CDR3 covers 15 residues.

The chain uses TRBV18 and TRBJ2-1; D gene uncertain. Trimming cost V 2 bases and J 8 bases, with 19 bases left between them. This CDR3 has 16 residues. In germline, CDR1 is KGHSH, CDR2 LQKENI. DNA for the CDR3: TGTGCCAGCTCACCAATACTTAGTCTGAAGGGTTATGAGCAGTTCTTC. As protein: CASSPILSLKGYEQFF.

This clonotype was observed a handful of times. The rearrangement links TRBV24-1 to TRBJ2-5; a weak D match, TRBD1 (6 bases). The V and J ends lost 9 bases and 6 bases respectively, with 16 bases between them. The CDR3 consists of 13 residues. CDR1 KGHDR and CDR2 SFDVKD come from the germline V gene. CDR3 in amino acids: CATQDSVVKTQYF. CDR3 sequence (DNA): TGTGCCACCCAGGACAGTGTGGTAAAGACCCAGTACTTC.

This clonotype was detected only a few times. V is TRBV15 and J is TRBJ1-5; D gene ambiguous. CDR1 is LNHNV and CDR2 is YYDKDF in the germline V gene (reference sequence). CDR3 length: 16 residues. V gave up 1 base and J gave up 0 bases, with 10 bases separating them. CDR3 DNA sequence: TGTGCCACCAGCAGAGCAGGCGGTGATAGCAATCAGCCCCAGCATTTT. This translates into CATSRAGGDSNQPQHF.

This clonotype was seen more than once but under ten times. V and J are TRBV3-1 and TRBJ2-7, with 9 bases aligning to TRBD2. The CDR3 is 14 amino acids. V was clipped by 7 bases and J by 3 bases; unmatched bases: 7. Germline lookup yields CDR1 LGHDT and CDR2 YNNKEL (reference sequence). The CDR3 coding sequence is TGTGCCAGCACCCCGCGGGGGGGGGGCTACGAGCAGTACTTC. Protein: CASTPRGGGYEQYF.

V usage is TRBV20-1 and J usage is TRBJ2-5; D possibly uses TRBD1 or TRBD2 (5 bases each). CDR3 length: 15 residues. The germline gives CDR1 DFQATT, CDR2 SNEGSKA (reference sequence). With 5 bases removed from V and 2 bases from J, the gap between germline ends came to 18 bases. CDR3 residues: CSARRGVVTQETQYF. DNA of the CDR3: TGCAGTGCTCGCAGAGGGGTAGTGACTCAAGAGACCCAGTACTTC.

This clonotype was seen at least ten times. The gene calls are TRBV2 and TRBJ1-5; 7 bases align to TRBD1. J was trimmed by 3 bases and V by 1 base; bases with no gene match: 9. Germline lookup yields CDR1 SNHLY and CDR2 FYNNEI. This CDR3 has 17 amino acids. CDR3 sequence: CASSEVVGGADNQPQHF. CDR3 in DNA: TGTGCCAGCAGTGAAGTTGTAGGGGGCGCGGACAATCAGCCCCAGCATTTT.